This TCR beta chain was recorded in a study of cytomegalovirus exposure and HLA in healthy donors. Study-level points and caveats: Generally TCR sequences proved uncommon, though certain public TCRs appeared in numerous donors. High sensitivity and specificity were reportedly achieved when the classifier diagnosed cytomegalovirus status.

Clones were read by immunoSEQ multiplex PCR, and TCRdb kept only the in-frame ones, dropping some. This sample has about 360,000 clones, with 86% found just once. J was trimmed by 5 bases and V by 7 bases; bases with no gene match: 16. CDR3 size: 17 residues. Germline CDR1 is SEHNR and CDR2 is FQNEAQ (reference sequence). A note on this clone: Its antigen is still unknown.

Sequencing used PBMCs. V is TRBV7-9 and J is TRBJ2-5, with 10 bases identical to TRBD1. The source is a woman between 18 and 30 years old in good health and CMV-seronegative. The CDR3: CASMGFSLTGGKETQYF. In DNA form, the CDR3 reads TGTGCCAGCATGGGGTTTTCTTTGACAGGGGGCAAGGAGACCCAGTACTTC.